This T cell receptor beta chain was recorded in a study of cytomegalovirus exposure and HLA in healthy donors. Study results and caveats: According to a later analysis, donors in an Asian-associated ancestry cluster reportedly had fewer N-insertions than the 666-donor mean. From TCR beta sequences, most subjects' HLA-A and HLA-B alleles were reportedly predicted accurately.

This PCR relied on a set of 60 Vbeta primers and 13 Jbeta primers. Generated by immunoSEQ multiplex PCR, the TCRdb table keeps only in-frame clones and is missing some. The table includes about 91,000 clones, approximately 86% detected once. The J segment lost 6 bases and the V segment lost 3 bases, leaving 7 bases of the junction unmatched. This CDR3 is built from 14 residues. Germline V gene data show CDR1 as SGHRS and CDR2 as YFSETQ. Nominal health characterized the donors when sampled, though unrecorded immune exposures were likely. A note on this clone: The antigen remains undetermined.

The rearrangement links TRBV5-1 to TRBJ2-7; 9 bases are shared with TRBD1. The receptor's source is a man aged 25 to 40 in good health and CMV-seropositive. The sample was PBMCs. CDR3 loop: CASSYRDRVGEQYF. The CDR3 DNA sequence: TGCGCCAGCAGCTACCGGGACAGGGTAGGCGAGCAGTACTTC.